A few counts support the clone carrying this T cell receptor (beta chain). Its antigen is as yet unknown. CDR3 size: 16 residues. V gave up 8 bases and J gave up 1 base; unmatched junction bases: 8. The germline V gene encodes CDR1 SGHTA and CDR2 FQGNSA. The data were taken from a study of T cells in Graves' hyperthyroidism and ophthalmopathy. Across the whole study: The initial diagnosis was the point when peripheral blood was collected, ahead of any treatment. Study-wide results and limits: Ophthalmopathy stood apart from stable hyperthyroidism in a 13 V-J model. In blood, most of the thyroid clonotypes expanded above 0.001 were also present.

Pregnant or lactating patients were excluded, as were those with uncontrolled infection or other autoimmune disease. The TCR beta CDR3 regions underwent amplification using RNA transcripts as the source. During a first-round RT-PCR of the TCR CDR3, the HTBI primer set was used. MiXCR, run by TCRdb on the multiplex PCR reads, gives a single entry per CDR3 protein. The table lists hundreds of thousands of distinct CDR3 sequences, 16% of them singletons, with 15% to 20% in the top ten. The V and J genes are TRBV7-2 and TRBJ2-2, with 9 bases that match TRBD2. This TCR was recovered from a woman aged 18-35 years with Graves' hyperthyroidism. The sequenced sample consisted of blood. CDR3 nucleotide sequence: TGTGCCAGCCGCCGGCGGGGGGGCCAGAACACCGGGGAGCTGTTTTTT. It translates to CASRRRGGQNTGELFF.